The next 29 T cell receptor beta chains were all read from a single sample in a study of T cells expressing NK-cell markers. No DNA is given; TCRdb re-called the 5' RACE reads and lists each CDR3 protein once. Recorded for this sample: 200,000 to 300,000 distinct CDR3 sequences. Sequencing was performed on blood T cells: a sorted CD56 or NKG2C T cell subset, CD4+ or CD8+ T cells, or bulk PBMC T cells (not recorded which). The receptors derive from a man in his late teens or twenties in good health.

J is TRBJ1-5 and V is TRBV20-1; TCRdb returns TRBD1, unconfirmable since there is no DNA. The CDR3 is made up of 16 amino acids. Germline CDR1 DFQATT, CDR2 SNEGSKA (reference sequence). The CDR3 loop reads CSARDLGQSGNQPQHF.

This chain connects TRBV4-2 to TRBJ2-1. From germline, CDR1 is LGHNA and CDR2 YNFKEQ. The CDR3 has 12 residues. CDR3 protein: CASSQAPGEQFF.

The CDR3 sequence: CASSLNRVSWKGHEQFF. V gene TRBV27 combines with J gene TRBJ2-1; without DNA, the TCRdb call of TRBD1 cannot be checked. Germline-derived CDR1 and CDR2 are MNHEY and SMNVEV (reference sequence). This CDR3 region has 17 residues.

The chain is built from TRBV20-1 and TRBJ2-7. Germline V gives CDR1 DFQATT, CDR2 SNEGSKA (reference sequence). The CDR3 totals 13 residues. This CDR3 reads CSAASGPSYEQYF.

This rearrangement joins TRBV9 to TRBJ2-2; TCRdb's assignment of TRBD1 cannot be checked, as there is no DNA. This CDR3 is built from 15 residues. The germline V gene has CDR1 SGDLS and CDR2 YYNGEE. CDR3 sequence: CASRSGGLDTGELFF.

The chain is built from TRBV29-1 and TRBJ2-1; TCRdb lists TRBD1, though no DNA is available to test this call. CDR1 and CDR2 from the germline V gene are SQVTM and ANQGSEA. The CDR3 contains 14 residues. CDR3: CSVEGTGGGPVQFF.

This chain connects TRBV15 to TRBJ1-1; TCRdb returns TRBD1, unconfirmable since there is no DNA. Germline V gene data show CDR1 as LNHNV and CDR2 as YYDKDF (reference sequence). CDR3 length equals 17 residues. CDR3 sequence: CATSRVGTGGGGTEAFF.

The chain employs TRBV20-1 and TRBJ2-5; TCRdb's D call of TRBD1 is untestable without DNA. The CDR3 spans 16 residues. Germline lookup yields CDR1 DFQATT and CDR2 SNEGSKA (reference sequence). CDR3 protein: CSAGNRGPTTEETQYF.

V gene TRBV6-1 combines with J gene TRBJ2-1; the TRBD2 assignment by TCRdb is unverifiable without DNA. The CDR3 is 15 amino acids. Germline V gene sequence: CDR1 MNHNS, CDR2 SASEGT. The CDR3 reads CASSTGTSDIGEQFF.

The chain combines TRBV7-9 with TRBJ1-1; with no DNA, the TCRdb D assignment of TRBD1 cannot be verified. The CDR3 totals 16 residues. Germline values: CDR1 SEHNR, CDR2 FQNEAQ (reference sequence). Here the CDR3 reads CASSLPMTGMNTEAFF.

This rearrangement joins TRBV6-1 to TRBJ2-5. Per germline, CDR1 MNHNS and CDR2 SASEGT. The CDR3 contains 15 residues. This CDR3 is CASSPASVTQETQYF.

The V and J genes are TRBV30 and TRBJ1-6. In germline, CDR1 is GTSNPN, CDR2 SVGIG (reference sequence). The CDR3 runs to 13 residues. Here the CDR3 reads CAWTSGLNSPLHF.

J is TRBJ2-7 and V is TRBV10-3. Germline loops: CDR1 ENHRY, CDR2 SYGVKD. This CDR3 is 14 amino acids long. The chain's CDR3 is CAISELDSPQEQYF.

This chain joins TRBV24-1 and TRBJ2-1. Looked up from germline, CDR1 is KGHDR and CDR2 is SFDVKD. The CDR3 length is 18 residues. CDR3: CATSDRTHSADSYNEQFF.

This chain joins TRBV10-3 and TRBJ2-5. CDR1 ENHRY and CDR2 SYGVKD come from the germline V gene. The CDR3 is 13 residues long. The CDR3 loop is CAISEIGQETQYF.

This sequence joins TRBV25-1 and TRBJ1-6. CDR3 length: 11 residues. Looked up from germline, CDR1 is MGHDK and CDR2 is SYGVNS. The CDR3 protein is CASQANSPLHF. The full variable domain, with the rest looked up from reference TRBV25-1 and TRBJ1-6, is EADIYQTPRYLVIGTGKKITLECSQTMGHDKMYWYQQDPGMELHLIHYSYGVNSTEKGDLSSESTVSRIRTEHFPLTLESARPSHTSQYLCASQANSPLHFGNGTRLTVT.

The chain has TRBV2 and TRBJ2-2; the TRBD1 assignment by TCRdb is unverifiable without DNA. The CDR3 has 16 residues. In germline, CDR1 is SNHLY, CDR2 FYNNEI. The CDR3 spells CASTKDRATNTGELFF.

This chain links TRBV23-1 with TRBJ1-5; TCRdb designates TRBD1, a call that cannot be tested without DNA. TRBV23-1 is labeled an ORF, and its function is uncertain. This CDR3 spans 20 amino acids. The CDR3 is CASSHSYFDRAKFGNQPQHF.

The chain carries TRBV6-1 and TRBJ2-1; TCRdb's assignment of TRBD2 cannot be checked, as there is no DNA. Germline V lookup: CDR1 MNHNS, CDR2 SASEGT. The length of the CDR3 is 14 residues. The CDR3 sequence is CASSGWALGNEQFF.

The chain employs TRBV20-1 and TRBJ1-5. This CDR3 comprises 14 residues. CDR1 and CDR2 (germline): DFQATT, SNEGSKA (reference sequence). The CDR3 protein is CSAPRGTDNQPQHF.

This sequence joins TRBV7-2 and TRBJ2-1; TCRdb selects TRBD2, and the lack of DNA leaves this call unchecked. Germline V lookup: CDR1 SGHTA, CDR2 FQGNSA. CDR3 length: 16 amino acids. The CDR3: CASSSMTSGFYNEQFF. Full variable domain (rest looked up from reference TRBV7-2 and TRBJ2-1): GAGVSQSPSNKVTEKGKDVELRCDPISGHTALYWYRQSLGQGLEFLIYFQGNSAPDKSGLPSDRFSAERTGGSVSTLTIQRTQQEDSAVYLCASSSMTSGFYNEQFFGPGTRLTVL.

The chain links TRBV5-1 to TRBJ2-1; TCRdb calls TRBD2, which cannot be checked without DNA. Germline lookup yields CDR1 SGHRS and CDR2 YFSETQ. This CDR3 region has 17 residues. CDR3: CASSYLGTSYSYNEQFF.

The genes are TRBV12-3 or TRBV12-4 and TRBJ2-1; absent DNA, TCRdb's TRBD1 call cannot be checked. The CDR3 is 15 amino acids. CDR3 sequence: CASSKHGRGYNEQFF.

This chain uses TRBV6-1 with TRBJ2-1; TCRdb picks TRBD2, but there is no DNA to check that call. The V gene's germline CDR1 is MNHNS and CDR2 SASEGT. The CDR3 contains 14 residues. The CDR3 sequence: CASRSTITYNEQFF.

This chain connects TRBV20-1 to TRBJ2-3; the TCRdb call, TRBD2, lacks DNA for checking. Germline values: CDR1 DFQATT, CDR2 SNEGSKA (reference sequence). The CDR3 has 15 residues. CDR3: CSARGPAGSTDTQYF.

V and J are TRBV20-1 and TRBJ2-5; TCRdb selects TRBD2, and the lack of DNA leaves this call unchecked. This CDR3 contains 16 residues. The germline CDR1 and CDR2 sequences are DFQATT and SNEGSKA (reference sequence). The CDR3 reads CSAPLIGTSGRVTQYF.

The chain combines TRBV11-3 with TRBJ2-1; checking the TCRdb D call of TRBD2 is not possible without DNA. The CDR3 has 14 residues. CDR1 and CDR2 from the germline V gene are SGHNT and YENEEA. CDR3 protein: CASSLDGASEGQFF.

This sequence joins TRBV4-3 and TRBJ2-2. The CDR3 contains 15 residues. Per the germline V gene, CDR1 is LGHNA and CDR2 is YSLEER. The CDR3 loop reads CASSQELGVPGELFF.

The chain employs TRBV4-1 and TRBJ2-1; the TCRdb call, TRBD1, lacks DNA for checking. There are 13 residues in the CDR3. Germline V gene data show CDR1 as MGHRA and CDR2 as YSYEKL. CDR3 loop: CASSQEGTTEQFF.